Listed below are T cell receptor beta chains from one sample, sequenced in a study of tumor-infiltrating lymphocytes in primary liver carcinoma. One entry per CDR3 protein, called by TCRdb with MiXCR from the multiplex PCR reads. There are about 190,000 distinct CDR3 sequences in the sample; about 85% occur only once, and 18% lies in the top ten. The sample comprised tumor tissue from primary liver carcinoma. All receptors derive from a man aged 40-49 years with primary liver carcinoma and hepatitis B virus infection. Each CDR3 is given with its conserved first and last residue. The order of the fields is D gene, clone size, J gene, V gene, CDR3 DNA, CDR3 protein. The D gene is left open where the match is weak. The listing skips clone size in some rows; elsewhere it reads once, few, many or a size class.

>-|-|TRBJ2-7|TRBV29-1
TGCAGCGTGCGAGTTTTACCTAGCTCCTACGGGCAGTACTTC
CSVRVLPSSYGQYF
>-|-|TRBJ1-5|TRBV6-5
TGTGCCAGCAATTACTCTTGGGGGGACATCAATCAGCCCCAGCATTTT
CASNYSWGDINQPQHF
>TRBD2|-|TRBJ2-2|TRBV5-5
TGTGTCAGCAGTGGGACTAGCGTCTACACCGGGGAGCTGCTTTTT
CVSSGTSVYTGELLF
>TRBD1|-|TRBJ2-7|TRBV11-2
TGTGCAGGCAGCTTACGATGTACAGGGGAAAACGAGCAGTACTTC
CAGSLRCTGENEQYF
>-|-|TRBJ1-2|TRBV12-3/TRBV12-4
TGTGCCAGCCTACGGGGCAGCGAAAACTATGGCTACACCTTC
CASLRGSENYGYTF
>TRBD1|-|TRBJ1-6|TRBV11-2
TGTGCCAGCAGCCGCGAGGACAGGGCCTATTCTCTCCTCCACTTT
CASSREDRAYSLLHF
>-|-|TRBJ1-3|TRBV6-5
TGTTCCAGCAGCTACTCGAGGCCGAAAAGCTCTGGAAACACCATATATTTT
CSSSYSRPKSSGNTIYF
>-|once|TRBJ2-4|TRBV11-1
TGCGCCAGCAACTTTCCCGTAACTAACGGGACCAAAAACATTCAGTACTTC
CASNFPVTNGTKNIQYF
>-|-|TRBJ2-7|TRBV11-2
TGTGCCTGCAGCTTACGATTGACAGGTGAAAACGAGCAGTACTTC
CACSLRLTGENEQYF
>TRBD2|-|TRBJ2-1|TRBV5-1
TGCACCAGCGGTACTAGCGGGAGGGCCGGGGATGAGCAGTTTTTC
CTSGTSGRAGDEQFF
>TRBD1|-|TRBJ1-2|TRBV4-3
TGTGCCAACAGCCAGGATTATCGACAGGGGCGGATCTATGGCTACACCTTC
CANSQDYRQGRIYGYTF
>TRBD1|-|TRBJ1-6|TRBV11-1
TGTGCCAGCATCGGACAGGGGTCACCCCTCCACTTC
CASIGQGSPLHF